The 19 T cell receptor beta chains reported below all come from one sample, sequenced in a study of blood T cell repertoires in COVID-19. Clones were sequenced by immunoSEQ multiplex PCR, and TCRdb holds only the in-frame ones, with some missing. Here the sample spans a few hundred thousand clones, 87% being singletons. Input material: PBMCs or T cells enriched from blood (not recorded which). The receptors derive from a woman between 25 and 40 years old who had recovered from COVID-19.

Remarks on this clone: Germline is not matched at one junction end, which may reflect a read error. The chain combines TRBV7-7 with TRBJ2-1; D might be TRBD2 (6 bases). The CDR3 is 16 residues long. CDR1 is SSHAT and CDR2 is FNYEAQ in the germline V gene (reference sequence). Here the CDR3 DNA reads TGTGCTAGCAGCCCGCGCGGGGCGGGCACCTACAATGAGCAGTTCTTC. This translates into CASSPRGAGTYNEQFF.

This clone was counted a few times. This chain joins TRBV5-1 and TRBJ2-2, with TRBD1 as a possible D gene (6 bases). From germline, CDR1 is SGHRS and CDR2 YFSETQ. The germline V and J ends were trimmed by 7 bases and 0 bases, with 13 bases remaining between them. The CDR3 spans 15 residues. The CDR3 bases are TGCGCCAGCGTCCGTGGGGGCCCGAACACCGGGGAGCTGTTTTTT. It specifies CASVRGGPNTGELFF.

The chain links TRBV7-9 to TRBJ2-7; 9 bases agree with TRBD1. The V gene end was trimmed by 2 bases and the J gene end by 6 bases; junction bases not matched to a gene: 11. Per the germline V gene, CDR1 is SEHNR and CDR2 is FQNEAQ (reference sequence). The CDR3 consists of 16 residues. In DNA, the CDR3 is TGTGCCAGCAGCTTACCCCGGGACAGGGAGTCTGGCGAGCAGTACTTC. Residues: CASSLPRDRESGEQYF.

The chain is built from TRBV9 and TRBJ1-1; no firm D call. Between the trimmed V and J ends, which lost 2 bases and 3 bases, there was a span of 8 bases. Germline V gene data show CDR1 as SGDLS and CDR2 as YYNGEE. The length of the CDR3 is 13 residues. The CDR3 region has the DNA TGTGCCAGCAGCGTCTCCACGGACACTGAAGCTTTCTTT. Translated, it gives CASSVSTDTEAFF. The full variable domain, rest sourced from reference TRBV9 and TRBJ1-1, is DSGVTQTPKHLITATGQRVTLRCSPRSGDLSVYWYQQSLDQGLQFLIQYYNGEERAKGNILERFSAQQFPDLHSELNLSSLELGDSALYFCASSVSTDTEAFFGQGTRLTVV.

The genes are TRBV7-3 and TRBJ1-1; 8 bases are a match to TRBD1. Looked up from germline, CDR1 is SGHTA and CDR2 is FQGTGA. There are 17 residues in the CDR3. With V trimmed by 5 bases and J by 3 bases, 14 bases remained unmatched. CDR3 protein: CASSPFLQGALDTEAFF. DNA of the CDR3: TGTGCCAGCAGCCCATTTTTGCAGGGGGCCTTGGACACTGAAGCTTTCTTT.

The rearrangement joins TRBV9 to TRBJ1-2, with 7 bases fitting TRBD1. Germline V gives CDR1 SGDLS, CDR2 YYNGEE. The CDR3 runs 17 residues. The junction had 11 bases not matched to a gene; V was cut back by 3 bases and J by 0 bases. The CDR3 nucleotides read TGTGCCAGCAGCGCCACAGGGGCCTTCCGAGCTAACTATGGCTACACCTTC. This gives the protein CASSATGAFRANYGYTF.

This sequence joins TRBV5-1 and TRBJ1-1; D might be TRBD1 (5 bases). This CDR3 spans 13 amino acids. Trimming took off 4 bases at V and 5 bases at J, with 12 bases between the two ends. Germline V lookup: CDR1 SGHRS, CDR2 YFSETQ. Here the CDR3 DNA reads TGCGCCAGCAGCCTAGGAGGGGAAACTGAAGCTTTCTTT. Protein product: CASSLGGETEAFF.

This chain uses TRBV27 with TRBJ1-1, with 8 bases fitting TRBD1. The germline CDR1 and CDR2 sequences are MNHEY and SMNVEV (reference sequence). There are 14 residues in the CDR3. Trimming at V came to 5 bases and at J to 3 bases, leaving 5 bases not matched to a gene. CDR3 residues: CASSNTGGDTEAFF. CDR3 coding DNA: TGTGCCAGCAGTAACACAGGGGGGGACACTGAAGCTTTCTTT.

V and J are TRBV18 and TRBJ1-6, with 7 bases lining up with TRBD1. The CDR3 is 15 amino acids. V was pared by 4 bases and J by 3 bases, with 3 bases of the junction left unmatched. Germline CDR1 and CDR2: KGHSH and LQKENI. The CDR3, as DNA: TGTGCCAGCTCACGGACAGGAAACTATAATTCACCCCTCCACTTT. Protein: CASSRTGNYNSPLHF.

The chain recombines TRBV11-2 with TRBJ1-2; tentative D call: TRBD1 (5 bases). V was shortened by 5 bases and J by 3 bases, with 7 bases between the two germline ends. The CDR3 has 12 residues. The germline V gene has CDR1 SGHAT and CDR2 FQNNGV. The CDR3 nucleotides read TGTGCCAGCAGCCAGACAGACTATGGCTACACCTTC. Its translation: CASSQTDYGYTF.

As for this clone: Different DNA sequences within this sample yield the same CDR3. The chain is built from TRBV5-1 and TRBJ1-4, with TRBD1 as a possible D gene (5 bases). From germline, CDR1 is SGHRS and CDR2 YFSETQ. This CDR3 contains 14 residues. Trimming left V 0 bases short and J 7 bases short, with 10 bases between. As DNA, the CDR3 is TGCGCCAGCAGCTTGGGCAGGGTTGGTGAAAAACTGTTTTTT. Its protein product is CASSLGRVGEKLFF.

This rearrangement joins TRBV5-6 to TRBJ1-1; perhaps TRBD1 as D (6 bases). The CDR3 covers 14 residues. Trimming cost V 1 base and J 5 bases, with 12 bases left between them. The germline V gene encodes CDR1 SGHDT and CDR2 YYEEEE. The DNA for the CDR3 is TGTGCCAGCAGCTTGCAGGGGCCCGGTACTGAAGCTTTCTTT. Protein sequence: CASSLQGPGTEAFF. Together with reference TRBV5-6 and TRBJ1-1, the CDR3 gives the full variable domain: DAGVTQSPTHLIKTRGQQVTLRCSPKSGHDTVSWYQQALGQGPQFIFQYYEEEERQRGNFPDRFSGHQFPNYSSELNVNALLLGDSALYLCASSLQGPGTEAFFGQGTRLTVV.

The chain is built from TRBV5-6 and TRBJ1-1, with TRBD1 as a possible D gene (6 bases). The germline CDR1 and CDR2 sequences are SGHDT and YYEEEE. The CDR3 runs to 11 residues. V was trimmed by 4 bases and J by 7 bases, leaving 8 bases between them. The CDR3 nucleotides read TGTGCCAGCAGCGAGGACAGTGAAGCTTTCTTT. Protein product: CASSEDSEAFF.

The chain combines TRBV6-5 with TRBJ2-3; possible D gene TRBD2, 6 bases. Germline CDR1 MNHEY, CDR2 SVGAGI. This CDR3 region has 13 residues. V dropped 6 bases and J dropped 2 bases, with 9 bases sitting between them. CDR3 nucleotides: TGTGCCAGCAGGGGGACTCCCACAGATACGCAGTATTTT. Translation gives CASRGTPTDTQYF.

The chain links TRBV19 to TRBJ1-1; no reliable D call. This CDR3 is 15 amino acids long. V lost 1 base, J lost 6 bases, and 15 bases lay in between. The germline V gene has CDR1 LNHDA and CDR2 SQIVND (reference sequence). The CDR3 loop reads CASSIVPGKKAEAFF. CDR3 in DNA: TGTGCCAGTAGTATAGTGCCGGGGAAGAAGGCTGAAGCTTTCTTT.

In DNA form, the CDR3 reads TGTGCCAGCAGTTCCGGGACAGGGGGCAATCAGCCCCAGCATTTT. Protein: CASSSGTGGNQPQHF. The chain has TRBV6-5 and TRBJ1-5; 10 bases align to TRBD1. V shed 4 bases and J 2 bases; nucleotides not matched to a gene: 2. Germline V gene data show CDR1 as MNHEY and CDR2 as SVGAGI. The CDR3 has 15 residues.

The chain couples TRBV6-5 to TRBJ1-1; 7 bases align to TRBD1. The CDR3 totals 13 residues. From germline, CDR1 is MNHEY and CDR2 SVGAGI. J lost 4 bases, V lost 6 bases, and 5 bases had no gene match. The CDR3 protein is CASRRQGATEAFF. The DNA of the CDR3 is TGTGCCAGCAGGCGACAGGGTGCCACTGAAGCTTTCTTT.

The V call is TRBV5-1, the J call TRBJ1-3; D might be TRBD1 (6 bases). Germline CDR1 is SGHRS and CDR2 is YFSETQ. The CDR3 has 16 residues. V was pared by 0 bases and J by 4 bases, with 14 bases between. The CDR3 sequence: CASSLATAGAGNTIYF. The DNA for the CDR3 is TGCGCCAGCAGCTTGGCCACGGCGGGGGCCGGAAACACCATATATTTT.

The V call is TRBV30, the J call TRBJ1-1, with 8 bases lining up with TRBD1. The V and J ends lost 3 bases and 0 bases, in that order; junction bases with no gene match: 0. CDR1 is GTSNPN and CDR2 is SVGIG in the germline V gene (reference sequence). This CDR3 has 13 amino acids. CDR3 region: CAWRTGVNTEAFF. The CDR3 DNA reads as TGTGCCTGGAGGACAGGGGTGAACACTGAAGCTTTCTTT. Together with reference TRBV30 and TRBJ1-1, the CDR3 gives the full variable domain: SQTIHQWPATLVQPVGSPLSLECTVEGTSNPNLYWYRQAAGRGLQLLFYSVGIGQISSEVPQNLSASRPQDRQFILSSKKLLLSDSGFYLCAWRTGVNTEAFFGQGTRLTVV.